The next 4 T cell receptor beta chains were all read from a single sample in a study of blood T cell repertoires in COVID-19. The data were produced by immunoSEQ multiplex PCR, yet TCRdb's version contains in-frame clones alone and is incomplete. The sample records roughly 220,000 clones, 80% to 90% being singletons. Sequenced sample: peripheral blood. All receptors derive from a woman in her sixties or seventies who had recovered from COVID-19.

This sequence joins TRBV6-5 and TRBJ1-1, with D perhaps TRBD1 (5 bases). Germline V gives CDR1 MNHEY, CDR2 SVGAGI. This CDR3 spans 12 amino acids. The V gene lost 5 bases and the J gene lost 10 bases, with 14 bases spanning the gap. CDR3 DNA sequence: TGTGCCAGCAGTCAGGACACCCCAGGAGCTTTCTTT. Amino acids: CASSQDTPGAFF.

J is TRBJ1-1 and V is TRBV3-1 (or the pseudogene TRBV3-2), with D unresolved. This CDR3 region has 14 residues. The germline CDR1 and CDR2 sequences are LGHDT and YNNKEL (reference sequence). Trimming removed 2 bases from V and 1 base from J, with 8 bases in between. CDR3 loop: CASSQLRGNTEAFF. In nucleotides, the CDR3 is TGTGCCAGCAGCCAACTCCGGGGGAACACTGAAGCTTTCTTT.

The rearrangement joins TRBV7-9 to TRBJ2-1, with a weak D call TRBD2 (6 bases). Germline loops: CDR1 SEHNR, CDR2 FQNEAQ (reference sequence). Deletions cut 6 bases from V and 0 bases from J, with 12 bases between. CDR3 length: 15 residues. DNA for the CDR3: TGTGCCAGCAGGAAGGAGGGGAGCTCCTACAATGAGCAGTTCTTC. Its translation: CASRKEGSSYNEQFF. Filled out from reference TRBV7-9 and TRBJ2-1, the complete variable domain reads DTGVSQNPRHKITKRGQNVTFRCDPISEHNRLYWYRQTLGQGPEFLTYFQNEAQLEKSRLLSDRFSAERPKGSFSTLEIQRTEQGDSAMYLCASRKEGSSYNEQFFGPGTRLTVL.

This clone was seen more than once but under ten times. The rearrangement joins TRBV6-2 or TRBV6-3 to TRBJ2-7; 12 bases line up with TRBD1. CDR3 length: 14 amino acids. Germline CDR1 MNHEY, CDR2 SVGEGT. V shed 6 bases and J 5 bases; nucleotides not matched to a gene: 5. CDR3 coding DNA: TGTGCCAGCAGCCTGGGACAGGGGGCAGACGAGCAGTACTTC. This sequence encodes CASSLGQGADEQYF.